These T cell receptor beta chains were read from a single sample in a study of blood T cells in healthy people across ages. TCRdb re-derived calls from the 5' RACE reads in MiXCR, one entry per CDR3 protein. Here the sample spans roughly 1,000,000 distinct CDR3 sequences, roughly a quarter being singletons. These sequences were also reported in another study, on T cells of mothers and their children.

Sequencing was carried out using blood. The receptors were sampled from a girl aged 2 to 10 in good health. Both conserved end residues are part of each CDR3. A D gene is named only where the DNA matches it firmly. Expanded clones are given a class, and other clones once, few, many or no size at all.

v_gene	d_gene	j_gene	abundance	CDR3nt	CDR3aa
TRBV7-2	TRBD2	TRBJ2-5	few	TGTGCCAGCAGCTTAGTTAGCGGGGGGCTGACCAGGCAAGAGACCCAGTACTTC	CASSLVSGGLTRQETQYF
TRBV20-1	NA	TRBJ1-5	few	TGCAGTGCTAGTGGAACCCTGGAGATTGGTAGCAATCAGCCCCAGCATTTT	CSASGTLEIGSNQPQHF
TRBV29-1	TRBD2	TRBJ2-2	NA	TGCAGCGTTTGGACTAGCGCCGTCACCGGGGAGCTGTTTTTT	CSVWTSAVTGELFF
TRBV4-1	NA	TRBJ2-3	few	TGCGCCAGCAGCCAGCGACTAGCAGATACGCAGTATTTT	CASSQRLADTQYF
TRBV12-3/TRBV12-4	TRBD1	TRBJ2-7	NA	TGTGCCAGCAGCGTCGGGACAGGGACGAACGAGCAGTACTTC	CASSVGTGTNEQYF
TRBV5-1	TRBD2	TRBJ2-7	NA	TGCGCCAGCAGCTTGGGAGGTAGCGGGGACTACGAGCAGTACTTC	CASSLGGSGDYEQYF
TRBV3-1	NA	TRBJ1-1	NA	TGTGCCAGCATCAGAAACGGGGGAACTGAAGCTTCCTTT	CASIRNGGTEASF
TRBV28	NA	TRBJ2-5	few	TGTGCCAGCAATTTCGGACAGGGAGGAGGGAGGGAGCAGTACTTC	CASNFGQGGGREQYF
TRBV24-1	NA	TRBJ1-5	few	TGTGCCACCAGTGATTTATTGCCGGGACCTCAGCATTTT	CATSDLLPGPQHF
TRBV7-9	NA	TRBJ2-7	NA	TGTGCCAGCAGCTTCCGGGAAGGAGGCTCCTACGAGCAGTACTTC	CASSFREGGSYEQYF
TRBV12-3/TRBV12-4	NA	TRBJ2-6	NA	TGTGCCAGCAGATCCTCCCACTTGAAAGCCTCTGGGGCCAACGTCCTGACTTTC	CASRSSHLKASGANVLTF